The 13 T cell receptor beta chains presented below share a single source sample, sequenced in a study of blood T cell repertoires in COVID-19. Measured with immunoSEQ multiplex PCR; TCRdb has only the in-frame clones, and not every one. The sample yields over 100,000 clones, 75% to 85% seen once. The material sequenced was peripheral blood. The receptor set was obtained from a man aged 65-85 years with acute or convalescent COVID-19.

The genes are TRBV3-1 (or the pseudogene TRBV3-2) and TRBJ1-1; D call uncertain. Per the germline V gene, CDR1 is LGHDT and CDR2 is YNNKEL (reference sequence). CDR3 length equals 14 residues. Trimming left V 3 bases short and J 5 bases short, with 13 bases between. The CDR3 DNA reads TGTGCCAGCAGCCATAAGCTACGAGGGACTGAAGCTTTCTTT. Its protein product is CASSHKLRGTEAFF.

The chain links TRBV25-1 to TRBJ1-2; tentatively, D is TRBD1 (5 bases). In germline, CDR1 is MGHDK, CDR2 SYGVNS. V lost 6 bases, J lost 3 bases, and 17 bases lay in between. This CDR3 is built from 15 residues. The CDR3, as DNA: TGTGCCAGCAGGGATGGACAACCCCCTCACTATGGCTACACCTTC. The encoded protein is CASRDGQPPHYGYTF.

The gene calls are TRBV3-1 (or the pseudogene TRBV3-2) and TRBJ1-2, with TRBD1 matching over 9 bases. Unmatched junction bases numbered 0, after V lost 6 bases and J lost 7 bases. This CDR3 comprises 11 residues. Germline V gene sequence: CDR1 LGHDT, CDR2 YNNKEL (reference sequence). CDR3 coding DNA: TGTGCCAGCAGACAGGGGGCTGGCTACACCTTC. Translating gives CASRQGAGYTF.

The rearrangement uses TRBV30 and TRBJ2-7, with 8 bases lining up with TRBD1. Trimming at V came to 4 bases and at J to 2 bases, leaving 7 bases not matched to a gene. The CDR3 totals 14 residues. CDR1 and CDR2 from the germline V gene are GTSNPN and SVGIG (reference sequence). In DNA form, the CDR3 reads TGTGCCTGGACTCCCAGGGGGCTTCCCTACGAGCAGTACTTC. Translation: CAWTPRGLPYEQYF.

The chain has TRBV6-1 and TRBJ1-2, with D possibly matching TRBD1 (5 bases). From germline, CDR1 is MNHNS and CDR2 SASEGT. Between the trimmed V and J ends, which lost 5 bases and 7 bases, there was a span of 11 bases. The CDR3 has 12 amino acids. For the CDR3, the DNA is TGTGCCAGCAGTCAGGGACTTAGTGGCTACACCTTC. Its translation is CASSQGLSGYTF.

The V call is TRBV28, the J call TRBJ1-2; TRBD1 aligns across 10 bases. The CDR3 contains 15 residues. With V trimmed by 6 bases and J by 0 bases, 4 bases remained unmatched. CDR1 and CDR2 (germline): MDHEN, SYDVKM. Written as DNA, the CDR3 is TGTGCCAGCAGGGGACAGGGGATCGCTAACTATGGCTACACCTTC. Translating gives CASRGQGIANYGYTF.

This clone was recorded once. J is TRBJ2-7 and V is TRBV28; 8 nucleotides line up with TRBD2. This CDR3 contains 15 residues. Germline V lookup: CDR1 MDHEN, CDR2 SYDVKM. V was clipped by 7 bases and J by 0 bases; unmatched bases: 8. The CDR3 region is CASTGGGQRSYEQYF. The CDR3 nucleotides are TGTGCCAGCACCGGCGGGGGGCAGCGCTCCTACGAGCAGTACTTC.

The rearrangement uses TRBV7-8 and TRBJ1-6; the D is unclear. V lost 3 bases, J lost 0 bases, and 6 bases lay in between. The CDR3 spans 15 residues. Germline V lookup: CDR1 SGHVS, CDR2 FQNEAQ. As DNA, the CDR3 is TGTGCCAGCAGCTTGGGGAGCTCCTATAATTCACCCCTCCACTTT. Translating gives CASSLGSSYNSPLHF.

V gene TRBV16 combines with J gene TRBJ1-5, with D maybe TRBD1 (5 bases). V gave up 3 bases and J gave up 7 bases, with 16 bases separating them. The CDR3 runs 15 residues. From germline, CDR1 is KGHSY and CDR2 FQNENV. CDR3 DNA sequence: TGTGCCAGCAGCCAGGGGCAAACCCTCAACCAGCCCCAGCATTTT. Amino acids: CASSQGQTLNQPQHF.

The chain combines TRBV5-1 with TRBJ2-7, with D tentatively TRBD2 (5 bases). The CDR3 covers 15 residues. The germline V and J ends were trimmed by 4 bases and 2 bases, with 16 bases remaining between them. Germline CDR1 is SGHRS and CDR2 is YFSETQ. CDR3 bases: TGCGCCAGCAGCCCTGGACTGGAGCCTCCCTACGAGCAGTACTTC. Translation gives CASSPGLEPPYEQYF.

The V gene is TRBV21-1, the J gene TRBJ1-1. TRBV21-1 is designated a pseudogene. This CDR3 region has 12 residues. The CDR3, as DNA: TGTGCCAGCAGCAAGGATCAGCGGGAAGCTTTCTTT. Its protein product is CASSKDQREAFF.

Here the CDR3 reads CASSQPGYWNTGELFF. The CDR3 DNA follows: TGTGCCAGCAGCCAGCCAGGGTACTGGAACACCGGGGAGCTGTTTTTT. This chain joins TRBV5-6 and TRBJ2-2; D possibly corresponds to TRBD1 (5 bases). The CDR3 covers 16 residues. The ends were cut back, 4 bases at V and 1 base at J, with 14 bases in the middle. Germline V lookup: CDR1 SGHDT, CDR2 YYEEEE.

This clone was observed a single time. This chain connects TRBV24-1 to TRBJ1-2, with TRBD1 as a possible D gene (6 bases). The ends were cut back, 7 bases at V and 11 bases at J, with 19 bases in the middle. Germline V gene data show CDR1 as KGHDR and CDR2 as SFDVKD. This CDR3 has 13 amino acids. The chain's CDR3 is CATSSPGQPGYTF. In DNA, the CDR3 is TGTGCCACCAGCTCCCCGGGACAACCGGGTTACACCTTC.